These 16 T cell receptor beta chains came from one sample sequenced in a study of blood T cell repertoires in COVID-19. Some clones are missing from TCRdb's copy, which holds only in-frame ones; the method was immunoSEQ multiplex PCR. The data contain approximately 250,000 clones, 75% to 95% of them singletons. Specimen: PBMCs or T cells enriched from blood (not recorded which). All receptors come from a man aged 35 to 55 who had been exposed to COVID-19.

The chain uses TRBV6-5 and TRBJ1-5; D uncertain. CDR3 size: 15 residues. CDR1 is MNHEY and CDR2 is SVGAGI in the germline V gene. Deletions cut 0 bases from V and 3 bases from J, with 9 bases between. CDR3 amino acids: CASSYSVRSNQPQHF. The CDR3 DNA follows: TGTGCCAGCAGTTACTCAGTCAGGTCCAATCAGCCCCAGCATTTT.

The chain links TRBV28 to TRBJ1-5, with TRBD1 identical over 7 bases. Germline V gives CDR1 MDHEN, CDR2 SYDVKM. This CDR3 region has 15 residues. Trimming at V came to 3 bases and at J to 6 bases, leaving 8 bases not matched to a gene. The CDR3 coding sequence is TGTGCCAGCAGTTTTAGTCGGGACAGCTTTCAGCCCCAGCATTTT. Protein sequence: CASSFSRDSFQPQHF.

A single count supports this clone. V and J are TRBV30 and TRBJ1-5; D is unclear. V was trimmed by 1 base and J by 6 bases, leaving 7 bases between them. Looked up from germline, CDR1 is GTSNPN and CDR2 is SVGIG (reference sequence). This CDR3 is built from 12 residues. The DNA of the CDR3 is TGTGCCTGGAGTGGAGGGTTTCAGCCCCAGCATTTT. Residues: CAWSGGFQPQHF. Together with reference TRBV30 and TRBJ1-5, the CDR3 gives the full variable domain: SQTIHQWPATLVQPVGSPLSLECTVEGTSNPNLYWYRQAAGRGLQLLFYSVGIGQISSEVPQNLSASRPQDRQFILSSKKLLLSDSGFYLCAWSGGFQPQHFGDGTRLSIL.

The chain uses TRBV12-3 or TRBV12-4 and TRBJ1-1; TRBD1 is a possible D gene (5 bases). CDR3 size: 13 residues. The V gene lost 5 bases and the J gene lost 5 bases, with 12 bases spanning the gap. The CDR3, as DNA: TGTGCCAGCAGTCCAAGGAGGGGTACTGAAGCTTTCTTT. Its protein is CASSPRRGTEAFF.

The genes are TRBV7-9 and TRBJ2-7, with 11 bases identical to TRBD2. The CDR3 extends over 15 amino acids. CDR1 SEHNR and CDR2 FQNEAQ come from the germline V gene (reference sequence). The V segment lost 5 bases and the J segment 1 base; nucleotides outside the gene matches: 4. The CDR3 DNA reads as TGTGCCAGCAGCCCGACTAGCGGGGTTTCCTACGAGCAGTACTTC. Translating gives CASSPTSGVSYEQYF.

This chain links TRBV11-2 with TRBJ2-1; the D gene is possibly TRBD2 (5 bases). V dropped 0 bases and J dropped 0 bases, with 9 bases sitting between them. Germline V gene data show CDR1 as SGHAT and CDR2 as FQNNGV. This CDR3 has 16 amino acids. The chain's CDR3 is CASSLEGGSSYNEQFF. The CDR3 DNA is TGTGCCAGCAGCTTAGAGGGTGGGAGCTCCTACAATGAGCAGTTCTTC. Together with reference TRBV11-2 and TRBJ2-1, the CDR3 gives the full variable domain: EAGVAQSPRYKIIEKRQSVAFWCNPISGHATLYWYQQILGQGPKLLIQFQNNGVVDDSQLPKDRFSAERLKGVDSTLKIQPAKLEDSAVYLCASSLEGGSSYNEQFFGPGTRLTVL.

The genes are TRBV3-1 (or the pseudogene TRBV3-2) and TRBJ1-6; D possibly corresponds to TRBD1 (6 bases). Looked up from germline, CDR1 is LGHDT and CDR2 is YNNKEL (reference sequence). V was trimmed by 7 bases and J by 7 bases, leaving 20 bases between them. The CDR3 is 16 amino acids. This chain's CDR3 is CASMPTGTIGNSPLHF. The CDR3 nucleotides are TGTGCCAGCATGCCGACAGGAACTATCGGGAATTCACCCCTCCACTTT.

CDR3 loop: CASSHDRGNQPQHF. CDR3 in DNA: TGCGCCAGCAGCCATGACAGGGGCAATCAGCCCCAGCATTTT. This sequence joins TRBV4-1 and TRBJ1-5, with 7 bases identical to TRBD1. V dropped 3 bases and J dropped 2; count of bases not matched to a gene: 1. CDR1 and CDR2 from the germline V gene are MGHRA and YSYEKL. The CDR3 has 14 amino acids.

A remark on this clone: The junction and the germline gene differ at one end; a read error may be behind it. This chain joins TRBV6-5 and TRBJ1-5, with a weak D call TRBD1 (5 bases). Germline assignment: CDR1 MNHEY and CDR2 SVGAGI. The CDR3 is made up of 14 amino acids. The CDR3 protein is CASGYWGGNQPQHF. In DNA, the CDR3 is TGTGCCAGCGGTTATTGGGGGGGGAATCAGCCCCAGCATTTT.

This sequence joins TRBV5-1 and TRBJ2-7; D might be TRBD2 (7 bases). Germline V gives CDR1 SGHRS, CDR2 YFSETQ. This CDR3 region has 14 residues. With 0 bases removed from V and 3 bases from J, the gap between germline ends came to 10 bases. The chain's CDR3 is CASSLEGGVYEQYF. The CDR3 bases are TGCGCCAGCAGCTTGGAAGGGGGGGTCTACGAGCAGTACTTC. Using reference TRBV5-1 and TRBJ2-7 for the parts outside the CDR3, the full variable domain is KAGVTQTPRYLIKTRGQQVTLSCSPISGHRSVSWYQQTPGQGLQFLFEYFSETQRNKGNFPGRFSGRQFSNSRSEMNVSTLELGDSALYLCASSLEGGVYEQYFGPGTRLTVT.

The chain has TRBV3-1 (or the pseudogene TRBV3-2) and TRBJ2-1; a possible D gene is TRBD1 (6 bases). This CDR3 is 17 amino acids long. Germline assignment: CDR1 LGHDT and CDR2 YNNKEL (reference sequence). The V end lost 4 bases, the J end lost 0 bases, and 16 bases lay between the germline ends. The CDR3 coding sequence is TGTGCCAGCAGCCGTAGAGGCAGGGGCAGCTCCTACAATGAGCAGTTCTTC. This gives the protein CASSRRGRGSSYNEQFF.

In nucleotides, the CDR3 is TGCGCCAGCAGCTTCACCGCCGGGACAGTGAACACTGAAGCTTTCTTT. Translation gives CASSFTAGTVNTEAFF. This chain uses TRBV5-1 with TRBJ1-1; TRBD1 matches 7 bases. This CDR3 is built from 16 residues. Germline CDR1 is SGHRS and CDR2 is YFSETQ. V trimming: 2 bases; J trimming: 0 bases; junction bases outside the gene matches: 7.

The chain carries TRBV4-3 and TRBJ1-2; D ambiguous. The V gene's germline CDR1 is LGHNA and CDR2 YSLEER. CDR3 length: 16 amino acids. The V gene lost 0 bases and the J gene lost 7 bases, with 18 bases spanning the gap. CDR3 bases: TGCGCCAGCAGCCAAGATCATGAGGGTCAATGGGGTGGCTACACCTTC. Protein sequence: CASSQDHEGQWGGYTF.

The chain employs TRBV5-4 and TRBJ2-7; 7 bases fit TRBD2. J lost 1 base, V lost 4 bases, and 5 bases had no gene match. The CDR3 is 14 amino acids. CDR1 and CDR2 from the germline V gene are SGHNT and YYREEE (reference sequence). The CDR3 is CASSDRDYSYEQYF. The CDR3 DNA reads TGTGCCAGCAGCGACCGGGACTATTCCTACGAGCAGTACTTC. Filled out from reference TRBV5-4 and TRBJ2-7, the complete variable domain reads ETGVTQSPTHLIKTRGQQVTLRCSSQSGHNTVSWYQQALGQGPQFIFQYYREEENGRGNFPPRFSGLQFPNYSSELNVNALELDDSALYLCASSDRDYSYEQYFGPGTRLTVT.

The V and J genes are TRBV7-6 and TRBJ2-1; 11 bases match TRBD2. V was clipped by 3 bases and J by 4 bases; unmatched bases: 14. Germline CDR1 reads SGHVS; CDR2 reads FNYEAQ. The CDR3 is 19 amino acids. DNA of the CDR3: TGTGCCAGCAGCTTTTATCCGGACACCGGGACTAGCGGATACAATGAGCAGTTCTTC. As protein: CASSFYPDTGTSGYNEQFF.

J is TRBJ2-6 and V is TRBV7-3, with no clear D. The V end was cut by 3 bases, the J end by 1 base, with 10 bases between. The CDR3 is 16 residues long. From germline, CDR1 is SGHTA and CDR2 FQGTGA. The CDR3, as DNA: TGTGCCAGCAGCTTCGGTCAGGTTTCTGGGGCCAACGTCCTGACTTTC. Its translation is CASSFGQVSGANVLTF.